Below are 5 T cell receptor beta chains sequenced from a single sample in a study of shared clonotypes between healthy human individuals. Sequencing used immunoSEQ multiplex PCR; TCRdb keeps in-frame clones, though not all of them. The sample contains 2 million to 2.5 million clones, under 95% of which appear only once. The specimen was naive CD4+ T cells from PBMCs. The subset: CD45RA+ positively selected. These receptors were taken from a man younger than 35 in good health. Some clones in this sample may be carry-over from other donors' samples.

The CDR3: CASSLISGSVYNEQFF. The CDR3 DNA sequence: TGTGCCAGCAGCTTAATTAGCGGGAGCGTCTACAATGAGCAGTTCTTC. The chain carries TRBV7-2 and TRBJ2-1; 9 bases match TRBD2. With 2 bases clipped from V and 3 bases from J, the junction kept 5 bases outside the gene matches. The CDR3 has 16 residues. CDR1 is SGHTA, CDR2 FQGNSA, per germline.

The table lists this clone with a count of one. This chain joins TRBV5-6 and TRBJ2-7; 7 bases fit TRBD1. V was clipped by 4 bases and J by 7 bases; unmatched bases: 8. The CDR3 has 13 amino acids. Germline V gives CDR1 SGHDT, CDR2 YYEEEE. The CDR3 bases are TGTGCCAGCAGCCCGCGAAGGGACAGTGAGCAGTACTTC. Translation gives CASSPRRDSEQYF.

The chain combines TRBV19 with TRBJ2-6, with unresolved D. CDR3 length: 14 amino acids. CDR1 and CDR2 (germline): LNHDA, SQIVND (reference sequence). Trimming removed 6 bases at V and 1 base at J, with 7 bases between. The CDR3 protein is CASRTASGANVLTF. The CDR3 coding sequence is TGTGCCAGTAGAACTGCATCTGGGGCCAACGTCCTGACTTTC.

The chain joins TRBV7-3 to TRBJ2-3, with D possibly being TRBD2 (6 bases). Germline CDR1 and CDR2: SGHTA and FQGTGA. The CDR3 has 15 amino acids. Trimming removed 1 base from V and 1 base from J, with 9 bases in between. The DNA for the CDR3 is TGTGCCAGCAGCTTAATTTCTAGCGGCACAGATACGCAGTATTTT. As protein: CASSLISSGTDTQYF.

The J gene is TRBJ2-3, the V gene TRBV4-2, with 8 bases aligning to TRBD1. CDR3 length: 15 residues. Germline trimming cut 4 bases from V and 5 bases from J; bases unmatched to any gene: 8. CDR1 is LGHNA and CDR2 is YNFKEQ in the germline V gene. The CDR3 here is CASSPRTGFEDTQYF. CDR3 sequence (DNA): TGTGCCAGCAGCCCCAGGACAGGGTTTGAAGATACGCAGTATTTT.